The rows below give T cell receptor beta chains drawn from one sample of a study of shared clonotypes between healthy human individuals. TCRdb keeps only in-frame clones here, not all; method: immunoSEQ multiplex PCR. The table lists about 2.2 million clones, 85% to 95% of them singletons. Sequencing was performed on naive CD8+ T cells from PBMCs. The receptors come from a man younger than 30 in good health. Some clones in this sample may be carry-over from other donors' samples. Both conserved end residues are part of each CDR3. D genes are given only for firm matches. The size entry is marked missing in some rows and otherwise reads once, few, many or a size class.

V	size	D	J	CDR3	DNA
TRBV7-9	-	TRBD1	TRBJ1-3	CASSLARLGQTGNTIYF	TGTGCCAGCAGCTTAGCGCGATTGGGACAGACCGGAAACACCATATATTTT
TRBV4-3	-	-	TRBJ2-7	CASSQGIEQAGYEQYF	TGCGCCAGCAGCCAAGGTATTGAGCAGGCCGGCTACGAGCAGTACTTC
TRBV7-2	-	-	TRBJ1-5	CASSLESRAVNQPQHF	TGTGCCAGCAGCTTAGAGAGTCGGGCAGTTAATCAGCCCCAGCATTTT
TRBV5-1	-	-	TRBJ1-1	CASSAGTEAFF	TGCGCCAGCAGCGCGGGGACTGAAGCTTTCTTT
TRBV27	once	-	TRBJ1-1	CASSSPRTGNTEAFF	TGTGCCAGCAGTTCCCCCAGGACGGGGAACACTGAAGCTTTCTTT
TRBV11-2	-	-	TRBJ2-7	CASSLGAGFSYEQYF	TGTGCCAGCAGCTTAGGAGCGGGCTTCTCCTACGAGCAGTACTTC
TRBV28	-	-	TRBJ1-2	CASSFGEGEEGYTF	TGTGCCAGCAGTTTTGGGGAGGGCGAGGAAGGCTACACCTTC
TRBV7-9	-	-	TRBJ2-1	CASSSNGDEQFF	TGTGCCAGCAGCTCCAATGGGGATGAGCAGTTCTTC
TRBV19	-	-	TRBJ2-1	CASSIVVGGDEQFF	TGTGCCAGTAGTATAGTAGTCGGGGGAGATGAGCAGTTCTTC
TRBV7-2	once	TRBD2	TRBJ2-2	CASSPPGGGNTGELFF	TGTGCCAGCAGCCCCCCCGGGGGGGGGAACACCGGGGAGCTGTTTTTT
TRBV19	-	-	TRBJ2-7	CASSIAVKAEQYF	TGTGCCAGTAGTATAGCGGTGAAGGCCGAGCAGTACTTC
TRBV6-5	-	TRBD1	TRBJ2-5	CASSDRGPETQYF	TGTGCCAGCAGTGACAGGGGGCCGGAGACCCAGTACTTC
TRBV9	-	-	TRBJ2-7	CASSVGTHGYEQYF	TGTGCCAGCAGCGTGGGGACCCACGGCTACGAGCAGTACTTC
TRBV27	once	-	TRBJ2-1	CASSLGEWNEQFF	TGTGCCAGCAGTTTAGGGGAATGGAATGAGCAGTTCTTC
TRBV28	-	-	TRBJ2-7	CASLRTLSYEQYF	TGTGCCAGCCTACGTACCCTCTCCTACGAGCAGTACTTC
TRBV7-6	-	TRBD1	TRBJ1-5	CASSLGQGVGNQPQHF	TGTGCCAGCAGCTTAGGGCAGGGGGTAGGCAATCAGCCCCAGCATTTT
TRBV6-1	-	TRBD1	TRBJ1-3	CASSEYVGQITGNTIYF	TGTGCCAGCAGTGAATATGTGGGACAGATAACTGGAAACACCATATATTTT
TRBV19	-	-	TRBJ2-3	CASRGRKGTDTQYF	TGTGCCAGTAGGGGGAGAAAGGGCACAGATACGCAGTATTTT
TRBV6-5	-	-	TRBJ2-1	CASRAGPTYNEQFF	TGTGCCTCTCGGGCGGGGCCTACCTACAATGAGCAGTTCTTC
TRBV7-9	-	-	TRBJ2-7	CASSSTKGTDYHEQYF	TGTGCCAGCAGCTCCACTAAAGGGACTGATTACCACGAGCAGTACTTC
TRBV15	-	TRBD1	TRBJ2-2	CATSRTTGVIAGELFF	TGTGCCACCAGCCGAACGACAGGGGTCATAGCCGGGGAGCTGTTTTTT
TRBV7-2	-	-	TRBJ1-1	CASSLSGMNTEAFF	TGTGCCAGCAGCTTGAGCGGCATGAACACTGAAGCTTTCTTT
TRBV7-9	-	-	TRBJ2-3	CASSFYRTLALTDTQYF	TGTGCCAGCAGCTTTTACCGGACTCTGGCCCTCACAGATACGCAGTATTTT
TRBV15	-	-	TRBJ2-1	CATSRDLRITYNEQFF	TGTGCCACCAGCAGAGATCTACGAATCACCTACAATGAGCAGTTCTTC
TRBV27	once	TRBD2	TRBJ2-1	CASSPAGGRFYNEQFF	TGTGCCAGCTCTCCCGCCGGCGGGAGATTTTACAATGAGCAGTTCTTC
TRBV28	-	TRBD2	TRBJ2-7	CASSLAGGSYEQYF	TGTGCCAGCAGTTTAGCGGGGGGATCCTACGAGCAGTACTTC
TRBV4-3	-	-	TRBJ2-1	CASSQGPKQFF	TGCGCCAGCAGCCAGGGCCCTAAGCAGTTCTTC
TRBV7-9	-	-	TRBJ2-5	CASSTLFGADAETQYF	TGTGCCAGCAGCACTTTATTTGGGGCAGATGCGGAGACCCAGTACTTC
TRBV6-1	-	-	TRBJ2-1	CASSEAKRPYNEQFF	TGTGCCAGCAGTGAAGCTAAGCGGCCCTACAATGAGCAGTTCTTC
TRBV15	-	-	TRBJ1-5	CATSRGEGDNQPQHF	TGTGCCACCAGCAGAGGGGAGGGTGACAATCAGCCCCAGCATTTT
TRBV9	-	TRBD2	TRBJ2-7	CASSVFPGTNPYEQYF	TGTGCCAGCAGCGTCTTTCCCGGGACTAACCCTTACGAGCAGTACTTC
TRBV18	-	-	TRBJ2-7	CASSQGVKVSYEQYF	TGTGCCAGCTCACAGGGGGTAAAAGTTTCTTACGAGCAGTACTTC
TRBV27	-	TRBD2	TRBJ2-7	CASSNLQAGGPVEQYF	TGTGCCAGCAGTAACCTCCAAGCGGGAGGGCCCGTCGAGCAGTACTTC
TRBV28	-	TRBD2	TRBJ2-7	CASSSRLAGVGYEQYF	TGTGCCAGCAGTTCCAGACTAGCGGGAGTAGGGTACGAGCAGTACTTC
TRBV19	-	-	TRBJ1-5	CASSIGDYSNQPQHF	TGTGCCAGTAGTATCGGTGATTATAGCAATCAGCCCCAGCATTTT
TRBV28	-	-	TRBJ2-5	CASSLLGTLQETQYF	TGTGCCAGCAGTTTATTAGGGACGCTCCAAGAGACCCAGTACTTC
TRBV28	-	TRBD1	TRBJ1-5	CASRRDRDQPQHF	TGTGCCAGCAGGCGGGACAGAGACCAGCCCCAGCATTTT
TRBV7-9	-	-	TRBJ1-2	CASSSPGGAPSGANYGYTF	TGTGCCAGCAGCTCCCCCGGAGGGGCCCCATCCGGAGCTAACTATGGCTACACCTTC
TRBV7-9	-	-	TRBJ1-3	CASSLAGYGNTIYF	TGTGCCAGCAGCTTAGCAGGGTACGGAAACACCATATATTTT
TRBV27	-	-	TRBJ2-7	CASSELPDRPYEQYF	TGTGCCAGCAGTGAACTTCCGGACCGACCCTACGAGCAGTACTTC
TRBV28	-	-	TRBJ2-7	CASSFRSYEQYF	TGTGCCAGCAGTTTTAGGAGCTACGAGCAGTACTTC
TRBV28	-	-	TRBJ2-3	CASSPTVRRTDTQYF	TGTGCCAGCAGTCCGACGGTTCGGAGGACAGATACGCAGTATTTT
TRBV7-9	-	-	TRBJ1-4	CASSGIRSEVFF	TGTGCCAGCAGCGGTATCCGCAGTGAAGTGTTTTTT
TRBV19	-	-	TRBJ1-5	CASSLFGQSGNQPQHF	TGTGCCAGTAGCCTGTTTGGACAGTCCGGCAATCAGCCCCAGCATTTT
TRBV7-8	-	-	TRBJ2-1	CASSSGGTEYNEQFF	TGTGCCAGCAGCTCGGGCGGGACGGAATACAATGAGCAGTTCTTC
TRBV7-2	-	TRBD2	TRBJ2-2	CASSGGLAVNTGELFF	TGTGCCAGCAGCGGGGGACTAGCGGTGAACACCGGGGAGCTGTTTTTT
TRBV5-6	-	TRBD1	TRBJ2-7	CASSPGQGAYEQYF	TGTGCCAGCAGCCCCGGACAGGGAGCCTACGAGCAGTACTTC
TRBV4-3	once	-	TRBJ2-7	CASSPVWDSTLHEQYF	TGCGCCAGCAGTCCGGTATGGGACTCCACCCTCCACGAGCAGTACTTC
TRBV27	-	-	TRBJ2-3	CASSPSGRSITDTQYF	TGTGCCAGCAGTCCTTCGGGCAGGAGTATCACAGATACGCAGTATTTT
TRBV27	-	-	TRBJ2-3	CASRDRTASTDTQYF	TGTGCCAGCAGAGACCGGACAGCTAGCACAGATACGCAGTATTTT
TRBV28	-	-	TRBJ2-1	CASSLNPSSYNEQFF	TGTGCCAGCAGTTTAAACCCCAGCTCCTACAATGAGCAGTTCTTC
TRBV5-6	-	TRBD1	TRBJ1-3	CASSATPGQGNTIYF	TGTGCCAGCAGCGCCACCCCGGGACAGGGAAACACCATATATTTT
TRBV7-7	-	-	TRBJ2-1	CASSSRRGDEQFF	TGTGCCAGCAGCTCGCGCAGGGGGGATGAGCAGTTCTTC
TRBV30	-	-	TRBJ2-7	CAWSVLGQSEQYF	TGTGCCTGGAGTGTACTCGGACAGTCCGAGCAGTACTTC